The T cell receptor (beta chain) described here comes from a study of cytomegalovirus exposure and HLA in healthy donors. General study findings and limits: Whilst most TCR sequences proved rare, a subset of public TCRs occurred across many donors. Listed as cytomegalovirus-associated were roughly 180 TCR beta chains.

On this clone itself: Its antigen is currently unknown.

V lost 6 bases to trimming and J lost 3 bases, with 15 bases between them. Germline lookup yields CDR1 ENHRY and CDR2 SYGVKD. This CDR3 is 16 amino acids long. In the PCR, 60 Vbeta and 13 Jbeta primers were used. Assay: immunoSEQ multiplex PCR; the TCRdb copy retains only in-frame clones and omits some. The sample lists a few hundred thousand clones, roughly 80% occurring once. The V and J genes are TRBV10-3 and TRBJ2-6, with D possibly matching TRBD1 (6 bases). The TCR originated in a girl aged 2 to 9 in good health and CMV-seronegative. The sequenced sample consisted of PBMCs. The CDR3 sequence: CAIRPPTGLGANVLTF. In DNA, the CDR3 is TGTGCCATCAGGCCCCCGACAGGTCTTGGGGCCAACGTCCTGACTTTC.